This T cell receptor beta chain was recorded in a study of T cells in Graves' hyperthyroidism and ophthalmopathy. RNA transcripts provided the source from which TCR beta CDR3 regions were amplified. HTBI primers were used for first-round RT-PCR of the TCR CDR3. One entry per CDR3 protein results from TCRdb running MiXCR on the multiplex PCR reads. The table has 650,000 to 750,000 distinct CDR3 sequences, 12% to 15% seen once; the top ten hold roughly 10%. Findings and caveats of the study: Ophthalmopathy stood apart from stable hyperthyroidism in a 13 V-J model.

In the case of this clonotype: Its antigen is undetermined.

The authors deemed Graves' hyperthyroidism stable absent ophthalmopathy progression within 18 months. Patients were excluded because of uncontrolled infection, other autoimmune disease, pregnancy or lactation. CDR3 length: 12 amino acids. The germline gives CDR1 LNHDA, CDR2 SQIVND (reference sequence). The germline V and J ends were trimmed by 4 bases and 8 bases, with 11 bases remaining between them. The receptor was derived from a woman in her late teens or twenties with Graves' hyperthyroidism. Source material: blood. The chain carries TRBV19 and TRBJ1-2; D remains ambiguous. CDR3 coding DNA: TGTGCCAGTAGTAAGCCTCCGGGCGGCTACACCTTC. As protein: CASSKPPGGYTF. Full variable domain (outside the CDR3, taken from reference TRBV19 and TRBJ1-2): DGGITQSPKYLFRKEGQNVTLSCEQNLNHDAMYWYRQDPGQGLRLIYYSQIVNDFQKGDIAEGYSVSREKKESFPLTVTSAQKNPTAFYLCASSKPPGGYTFGSGTRLTVV.